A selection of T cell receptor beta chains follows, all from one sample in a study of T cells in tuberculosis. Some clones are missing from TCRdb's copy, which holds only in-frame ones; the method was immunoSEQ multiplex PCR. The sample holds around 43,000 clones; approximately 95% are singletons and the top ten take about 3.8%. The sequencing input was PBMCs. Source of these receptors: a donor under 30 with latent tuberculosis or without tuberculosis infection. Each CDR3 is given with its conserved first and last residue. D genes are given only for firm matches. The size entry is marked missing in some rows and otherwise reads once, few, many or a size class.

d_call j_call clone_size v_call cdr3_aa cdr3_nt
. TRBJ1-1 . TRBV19 CASSIDRDTEAFF TGTGCCAGTAGTATAGATCGAGACACTGAAGCTTTCTTT
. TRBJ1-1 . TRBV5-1 CASSLVVGGRQNTEAFF TGCGCCAGCAGCTTGGTCGTGGGGGGGCGGCAGAACACTGAAGCTTTCTTT
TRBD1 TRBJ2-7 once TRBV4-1 CASSQAGTGSHEQYF TGCGCCAGCAGCCAAGCCGGGACAGGGTCTCACGAGCAGTACTTC
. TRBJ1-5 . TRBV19 CASSSGLYSNQPQHF TGTGCCAGTAGTAGCGGTCTATATAGCAATCAGCCCCAGCATTTT
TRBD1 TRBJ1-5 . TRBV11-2 CASSHRRDRGDQPQHF TGTGCCAGCAGCCACCGCCGGGACAGGGGTGATCAGCCCCAGCATTTT
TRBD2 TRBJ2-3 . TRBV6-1 CASSEEERGSDTQYF TGTGCCAGCAGTGAAGAAGAGCGGGGTTCAGATACGCAGTATTTT
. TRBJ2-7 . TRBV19 CASSVLMGHQYF TGTGCCAGTAGTGTCTTGATGGGACACCAGTACTTC
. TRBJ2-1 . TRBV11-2 CASSSTGQHYNEQFF TGTGCCAGCAGCTCCACGGGACAACATTACAATGAGCAGTTCTTC
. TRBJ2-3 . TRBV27 CASSTLGGALTDTQYF TGTGCCAGCAGTACCCTGGGGGGAGCACTCACAGATACGCAGTATTTT
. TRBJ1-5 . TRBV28 CASSSSDRLNQPQHF TGTGCCAGCAGTTCCTCGGACAGATTGAATCAGCCCCAGCATTTT
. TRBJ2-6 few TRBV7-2 CASSQRLLSGANVLTF TGTGCCAGCAGCCAAAGACTGCTCTCTGGGGCCAACGTCCTGACTTTC
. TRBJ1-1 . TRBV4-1 CASSPPYDSNTEAFF TGCGCCAGCAGCCCCCCTTATGACTCGAACACTGAAGCTTTCTTT
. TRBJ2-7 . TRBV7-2 CASSPESYEQYF TGTGCCAGCAGCCCAGAATCCTACGAGCAGTACTTC
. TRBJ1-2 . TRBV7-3 CASSLSGVAGYTF TGTGCCAGCAGCTTATCGGGTGTGGCTGGCTACACCTTC
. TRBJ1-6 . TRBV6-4 CASSASPDRNSPLHF TGTGCCAGCAGTGCCTCACCGGACAGAAATTCACCCCTCCACTTT
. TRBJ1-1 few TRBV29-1 CSVAEGNTEAFF TGCAGCGTTGCGGAGGGGAACACTGAAGCTTTCTTT
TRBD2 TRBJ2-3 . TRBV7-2 CASSTGLAGGQGTQYF TGTGCCAGCAGCACGGGACTAGCGGGGGGGCAGGGTACGCAGTATTTT
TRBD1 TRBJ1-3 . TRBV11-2 CASSSRGQGGNTIYF TGTGCCAGCAGCTCTCGAGGACAGGGAGGAAACACCATATATTTT
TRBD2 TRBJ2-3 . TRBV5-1 CASSIKPSGNTDTQYF TGCGCCAGCAGCATCAAACCTAGCGGGAACACAGATACGCAGTATTTT
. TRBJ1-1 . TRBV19 CASSIDPGSEAFF TGTGCCAGTAGTATAGATCCTGGGAGTGAAGCTTTCTTT
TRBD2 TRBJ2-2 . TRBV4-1 CASSQEGLAGRTGELFF TGCGCCAGCAGCCAGGAAGGACTAGCGGGACGCACCGGGGAGCTGTTTTTT
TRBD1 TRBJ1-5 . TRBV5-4 CASSLGTGVGQPQHF TGTGCCAGCAGCTTGGGGACAGGGGTCGGTCAGCCCCAGCATTTT
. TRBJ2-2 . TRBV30 CAWSPGFHTGELFF TGTGCCTGGAGTCCGGGGTTTCACACCGGGGAGCTGTTTTTT
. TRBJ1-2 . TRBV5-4 CASSFPLGAGYTF TGTGCCAGCAGCTTCCCCCTAGGGGCAGGCTACACCTTC
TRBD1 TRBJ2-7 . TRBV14 CASSQVNRTGAAGETGQYF TGTGCCAGCAGCCAAGTAAACCGAACAGGGGCGGCAGGGGAAACGGGGCAGTACTTC
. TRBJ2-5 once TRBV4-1 CASSQAMGRRGGGWETQYF TGCGCCAGCAGCCAAGCCATGGGGAGGAGGGGGGGCGGTTGGGAGACCCAGTACTTC
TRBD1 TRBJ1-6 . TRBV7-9 CASSLGQGAGSPLHF TGTGCCAGCAGCTTAGGACAGGGGGCCGGTTCACCCCTCCACTTT
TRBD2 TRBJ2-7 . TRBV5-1 CASSPAGTSGAYEQYF TGCGCCAGCAGCCCGGCGGGGACTAGCGGGGCCTACGAGCAGTACTTC
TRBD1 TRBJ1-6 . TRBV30 CAWGDGTGVYNSPLHF TGTGCCTGGGGGGACGGGACAGGGGTCTATAATTCACCCCTCCACTTT
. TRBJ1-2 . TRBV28 CASRSILQVGGRRYTF TGTGCCAGCAGGTCGATCCTTCAGGTGGGAGGTCGGCGCTACACCTTC
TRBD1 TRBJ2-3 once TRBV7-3 CASSLYTEGGVTDTQYF TGTGCCAGCAGCTTGTACACAGAAGGGGGCGTCACAGATACGCAGTATTTT
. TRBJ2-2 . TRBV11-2 CASRWGVGELFF TGTGCCAGCAGATGGGGAGTCGGGGAGCTGTTTTTT